Presented here are 31 T cell receptor beta chains from one specimen sequenced in a study of blood T cell repertoires in COVID-19 (dated by TCRdb to about 2020). The library was produced with the immunoSEQ multiplex PCR assay. Imported from immuneACCESS, the table was reduced by TCRdb to in-frame sequences with V and J called. These copies leave out some clones; in studies compared against another copy, an unresolved V gene accounts for under half, and the cause of the remainder is not known. This sample lists 250,000 to 300,000 clones; about nine tenths were detected once. The ten top clones hold 2.3% of the sample. Material: PBMCs or T cells enriched from blood (not recorded which). These receptors came from a woman between 40 and 50 years old with acute COVID-19.

J is TRBJ1-5 and V is TRBV12-3 or TRBV12-4; tentative D call: TRBD1 (6 bases). The CDR3 is 13 amino acids. Trimming stripped 8 bases from V and 4 bases from J, with 12 bases between. The CDR3 DNA follows: TGTGCCAGCGCAATGAGGGGGAATCAGCCCCAGCATTTT. Protein sequence: CASAMRGNQPQHF.

This rearrangement joins TRBV29-1 to TRBJ2-5, with D possibly matching TRBD2 (5 bases). V lost 5 bases, J lost 5 bases, and 12 bases lay in between. Germline-derived CDR1 and CDR2 are SQVTM and ANQGSEA. The CDR3 loop spans 12 amino acids. CDR3: CSVPAWEETQYF. For the CDR3, the DNA is TGCAGCGTTCCTGCCTGGGAGGAGACCCAGTACTTC.

This chain uses TRBV4-2 with TRBJ2-1; 9 bases are shared with TRBD2. Losses at the gene ends were 4 bases for V and 4 bases for J; bases not matched to a gene: 5. CDR1 is LGHNA, CDR2 YNFKEQ, per germline. The length of the CDR3 is 15 residues. The CDR3 sequence: CASSPVAGAYNEQFF. CDR3 nucleotides: TGTGCCAGCAGCCCGGTAGCGGGGGCGTACAATGAGCAGTTCTTC.

This sequence joins TRBV28 and TRBJ2-2, with TRBD1 matching 11 bases. The germline CDR1 and CDR2 sequences are MDHEN and SYDVKM. CDR3 length: 16 residues. The J segment lost 4 bases and the V segment lost 6 bases, leaving 7 bases of the junction unmatched. In DNA, the CDR3 is TGTGCCAGCAGCTCACCCGGGACAGGGGGCACCGGGGAGCTGTTTTTT. The encoded protein is CASSSPGTGGTGELFF.

The V and J genes are TRBV19 and TRBJ1-4; 7 bases align to TRBD1. Germline values: CDR1 LNHDA, CDR2 SQIVND (reference sequence). Trimming at V came to 7 bases and at J to 7 bases, leaving 3 bases not matched to a gene. The CDR3 is 12 amino acids. The CDR3 DNA sequence: TGTGCCAGTAAAGGGGGCACTGAAAAACTGTTTTTT. Its protein is CASKGGTEKLFF. The whole variable domain, remainder taken from reference TRBV19 and TRBJ1-4, is DGGITQSPKYLFRKEGQNVTLSCEQNLNHDAMYWYRQDPGQGLRLIYYSQIVNDFQKGDIAEGYSVSREKKESFPLTVTSAQKNPTAFYLCASKGGTEKLFFGSGTQLSVL.

This rearrangement joins TRBV6-5 to TRBJ1-2; the D is unclear. The germline V gene has CDR1 MNHEY and CDR2 SVGAGI. The CDR3 covers 14 residues. V was cut by 5 bases and J by 8 bases, with 18 bases left in between. Written as DNA, the CDR3 is TGTGCCAGCAGTCCACCGGGGTGGGCGGGCGGCTACACCTTC. The encoded protein is CASSPPGWAGGYTF.

The chain recombines TRBV2 with TRBJ2-1, with 9 bases matching TRBD2. The J segment lost 6 bases and the V segment lost 4 bases, leaving 7 bases of the junction unmatched. Germline CDR1 and CDR2: SNHLY and FYNNEI. The CDR3 has 15 residues. CDR3 DNA sequence: TGTGCCAGCAGTGTTCGGACTAGCGATCCCAATGAGCAGTTCTTC. Protein sequence: CASSVRTSDPNEQFF. Combining the CDR3 with reference TRBV2 and TRBJ2-1 gives the whole variable domain EPEVTQTPSHQVTQMGQEVILRCVPISNHLYFYWYRQILGQKVEFLVSFYNNEISEKSEIFDDQFSVERPDGSNFTLKIRSTKLEDSAMYFCASSVRTSDPNEQFFGPGTRLTVL.

The genes are TRBV21-1 and TRBJ1-2; the table gives TRBD1 as D, unverified against the DNA. TRBV21-1 is noted as a pseudogene. This CDR3 has 15 residues. As DNA, the CDR3 is TGTGCCAGCAGCAGATGGACAGGGGGCAACTATGGCTACACCTTC. Translating it yields CASSRWTGGNYGYTF.

The chain carries TRBV25-1 and TRBJ2-1; TRBD2 matches at 8 bases. CDR3 size: 18 residues. The trim removed 8 bases at V and 4 bases at J, leaving 19 bases unmatched. Germline CDR1 is MGHDK and CDR2 is SYGVNS. This CDR3 reads CASHPDLFGGGSYNEQFF. CDR3 DNA sequence: TGTGCCAGCCATCCGGACCTTTTCGGGGGGGGTTCTTACAATGAGCAGTTCTTC.

The V and J genes are TRBV7-6 and TRBJ2-1; tentative D call: TRBD2 (5 bases). V was cut by 3 bases and J by 0 bases, with 12 bases left in between. Germline V lookup: CDR1 SGHVS, CDR2 FNYEAQ. The CDR3 is made up of 16 amino acids. The CDR3 coding sequence is TGTGCCAGCAGCTTGACGAGGAGGTCCTCCTACAATGAGCAGTTCTTC. It encodes CASSLTRRSSYNEQFF.

The chain combines TRBV29-1 with TRBJ1-4, with TRBD1 matching over 9 bases. The CDR3 has 13 amino acids. V lost 6 bases to trimming and J lost 6 bases; unmatched junction nucleotides: 5. In germline, CDR1 is SQVTM, CDR2 ANQGSEA. The CDR3: CSVGQGRDEKLFF. CDR3 coding DNA: TGCAGCGTAGGACAGGGGCGCGATGAAAAACTGTTTTTT.

CDR3 DNA: TGTGCCAGCAGACCTGCAACAGGGAACACTGAAGCTTTCTTT. Protein sequence: CASRPATGNTEAFF. The V gene is TRBV7-8, the J gene TRBJ1-1; D is perhaps TRBD1 (5 bases). Germline V gives CDR1 SGHVS, CDR2 FQNEAQ. V gave up 6 bases and J gave up 1 base, with 12 bases separating them. The CDR3 is made up of 14 amino acids.

In regard to this clone: An end of the junction does not agree with germline; a read error may underlie this. The chain employs TRBV10-2 and TRBJ2-1; 7 nucleotides align to TRBD1. The CDR3 sequence is 14 residues long. Germline V gene data show CDR1 as WSHSY and CDR2 as SAAADI. CDR3 DNA sequence: TGCGTCAGCAGTGAGTCGACAGGGTACAATGAGCAGTTCTTC. This encodes CVSSESTGYNEQFF.

This clone was observed once. The chain recombines TRBV7-2 with TRBJ1-4; D is unclear. Germline CDR1 reads SGHTA; CDR2 reads FQGNSA. V was trimmed by 2 bases and J by 0 bases, leaving 7 bases between them. The CDR3 spans 15 residues. The chain's CDR3 is CASSLFGATNEKLFF. CDR3 in DNA: TGTGCCAGCAGCTTATTCGGTGCAACTAATGAAAAACTGTTTTTT.

This clone was counted between two and nine times. This chain connects TRBV4-2 to TRBJ2-1; 7 bases match TRBD1. This CDR3 region has 19 residues. V dropped 4 bases and J dropped 1; count of bases not matched to a gene: 16. From germline, CDR1 is LGHNA and CDR2 YNFKEQ. The CDR3 protein is CASSPAGQVVRSSYNEQFF. In DNA form, the CDR3 reads TGTGCCAGCAGCCCAGCCGGACAGGTGGTTAGATCATCCTACAATGAGCAGTTCTTC.

This sequence joins TRBV29-1 and TRBJ1-2, with 8 positions matching TRBD1. V lost 4 bases to trimming and J lost 3 bases; unmatched junction nucleotides: 4. The CDR3 contains 13 residues. From germline, CDR1 is SQVTM and CDR2 ANQGSEA. CDR3 sequence: CSVGRTGYYGYTF. CDR3 bases: TGCAGCGTTGGAAGGACAGGGTACTATGGCTACACCTTC.

The V gene is TRBV7-9, the J gene TRBJ1-2; D unclear. V was pared by 5 bases and J by 8 bases, with 12 bases between. The CDR3 length is 12 residues. The germline V gene has CDR1 SEHNR and CDR2 FQNEAQ (reference sequence). The CDR3 DNA reads TGTGCCAGCAGCCATAATGATCGGGGCTACACCTTC. It specifies CASSHNDRGYTF.

This clone was seen just once. V usage is TRBV9 and J usage is TRBJ2-3, with 11 bases identical to TRBD2. The V gene's germline CDR1 is SGDLS and CDR2 YYNGEE. V lost 0 bases to trimming and J lost 2 bases; unmatched junction nucleotides: 5. The CDR3 covers 17 residues. Here the CDR3 reads CASSVEVAGGFTDTQYF. As DNA, the CDR3 is TGTGCCAGCAGCGTAGAGGTAGCGGGAGGGTTCACAGATACGCAGTATTTT.

The table lists this clone with a count of one. The chain uses TRBV5-1 and TRBJ2-7; a weak D match, TRBD1 (6 bases). Between the trimmed V and J ends, which lost 5 bases and 0 bases, there was a span of 15 bases. The germline CDR1 and CDR2 sequences are SGHRS and YFSETQ. The CDR3 runs 15 residues. The CDR3 coding sequence is TGCGCCAGCAGTTCCGGGACACTGGTCTCCTACGAGCAGTACTTC. Protein sequence: CASSSGTLVSYEQYF. The full variable domain, with the rest looked up from reference TRBV5-1 and TRBJ2-7, is KAGVTQTPRYLIKTRGQQVTLSCSPISGHRSVSWYQQTPGQGLQFLFEYFSETQRNKGNFPGRFSGRQFSNSRSEMNVSTLELGDSALYLCASSSGTLVSYEQYFGPGTRLTVT.

The chain combines TRBV2 with TRBJ1-1, with a weak D call TRBD1 (6 bases). CDR1 and CDR2 (germline): SNHLY, FYNNEI. The CDR3 runs 11 residues. Trimming took off 2 bases at V and 11 bases at J, with 9 bases between the two ends. CDR3 nucleotides: TGTGCCAGCAGTGAATGGACAGCCGCTTTCTTT. Amino acid sequence: CASSEWTAAFF. The full variable domain, in which reference TRBV2 and TRBJ1-1 provide the parts outside the CDR3, is EPEVTQTPSHQVTQMGQEVILRCVPISNHLYFYWYRQILGQKVEFLVSFYNNEISEKSEIFDDQFSVERPDGSNFTLKIRSTKLEDSAMYFCASSEWTAAFFGQGTRLTVV.

The chain uses TRBV2 and TRBJ1-1; D unclear. Germline V CDR1 and CDR2: SNHLY, FYNNEI. The CDR3 is 13 residues long. The V end was cut by 10 bases, the J end by 3 bases, with 15 bases between. CDR3: CATQEQSDTEAFF. CDR3 in DNA: TGTGCCACCCAGGAACAGTCGGACACTGAAGCTTTCTTT.

The V call is TRBV13, the J call TRBJ2-1, with D tentatively TRBD1 (5 bases). Trimming left V 2 bases short and J 7 bases short, with 6 bases between. There are 12 residues in the CDR3. Germline CDR1 is PRHDT and CDR2 is FYEKMQ (reference sequence). In nucleotides, the CDR3 is TGTGCCAGCAGCTTAAGGGGTAATGAGCAGTTCTTC. It translates to CASSLRGNEQFF.

The chain uses TRBV5-4 and TRBJ1-4; no reliable D call. This CDR3 is built from 13 residues. Germline CDR1 reads SGHNT; CDR2 reads YYREEE (reference sequence). V was cut by 1 base and J by 2 bases, with 3 bases left in between. The CDR3 loop reads CASSLSTNEKLFF. CDR3 nucleotides: TGTGCCAGCAGCTTGTCTACTAATGAAAAACTGTTTTTT.

The chain is built from TRBV5-4 and TRBJ2-7; 7 bases fit TRBD2. With 2 bases clipped from V and 1 base from J, the junction kept 3 bases outside the gene matches. There are 14 residues in the CDR3. CDR1 is SGHNT, CDR2 YYREEE, per germline (reference sequence). The CDR3: CASSFGGGSYEQYF. DNA for the CDR3: TGTGCCAGCAGCTTTGGCGGGGGTTCCTACGAGCAGTACTTC.

The V gene is TRBV14, the J gene TRBJ1-1; D perhaps matches TRBD1 (6 bases). Looked up from germline, CDR1 is SGHDN and CDR2 is FVKESK. The CDR3 has 13 residues. V dropped 4 bases and J dropped 1 base, with 7 bases sitting between them. The CDR3 here is CASSLQGNTEAFF. CDR3 DNA: TGTGCCAGCAGCCTACAGGGGAACACTGAAGCTTTCTTT.

This clone was picked up one time. This chain uses TRBV28 with TRBJ2-3; 7 bases agree with TRBD1. Germline V CDR1 and CDR2: MDHEN, SYDVKM. The trim removed 10 bases at V and 2 bases at J, leaving 6 bases unmatched. This CDR3 comprises 13 residues. CDR3 residues: CANGDSNTDTQYF. DNA of the CDR3: TGTGCCAACGGGGACAGTAACACAGATACGCAGTATTTT.

The chain has TRBV13 and TRBJ1-6; 7 nucleotides line up with TRBD1. V was pared by 4 bases and J by 6 bases, with 3 bases of the junction left unmatched. Germline CDR1 is PRHDT and CDR2 is FYEKMQ (reference sequence). The CDR3 covers 14 residues. The CDR3: CASSWGQLNSPLHF. In DNA, the CDR3 is TGTGCCAGCAGCTGGGGACAGCTTAATTCACCCCTCCACTTT. The whole variable domain, filled in from reference TRBV13 and TRBJ1-6, reads AAGVIQSPRHLIKEKRETATLKCYPIPRHDTVYWYQQGPGQDPQFLISFYEKMQSDKGSIPDRFSAQQFSDYHSELNMSSLELGDSALYFCASSWGQLNSPLHFGNGTRLTVT.

The chain carries TRBV7-3 and TRBJ2-3; D is unresolved. The CDR3 extends over 12 amino acids. Germline CDR1 SGHTA, CDR2 FQGTGA. V was cut by 5 bases and J by 2 bases, with 5 bases left in between. CDR3 sequence reads: CASSLDTDTQYF. CDR3 sequence (DNA): TGTGCCAGCAGCCTAGACACAGATACGCAGTATTTT.

The chain recombines TRBV27 with TRBJ1-2; D gene unclear. V lost 6 bases and J lost 2, with 19 bases in between. This CDR3 is 16 amino acids long. CDR1 is MNHEY and CDR2 is SMNVEV in the germline V gene (reference sequence). The CDR3 bases are TGTGCCAGCAGCCCTCTACGGCGGGAGGCGAACTATGGCTACACCTTC. It yields the protein CASSPLRREANYGYTF.

The genes are TRBV6-5 and TRBJ2-1; D uncertain. CDR1 and CDR2 from the germline V gene are MNHEY and SVGAGI. The length of the CDR3 is 13 residues. V dropped 4 bases and J dropped 3 bases, with 7 bases sitting between them. The CDR3 nucleotides read TGTGCCAGCAGTTCGCGCGACTACAATGAGCAGTTCTTC. Its translation: CASSSRDYNEQFF.

This clone has at least ten counts. The rearrangement links TRBV6-2 or TRBV6-3 to TRBJ2-7; 10 bases agree with TRBD2. The CDR3 covers 15 residues. Germline CDR1 and CDR2: MNHEY and SVGEGT. J was trimmed by 5 bases and V by 5 bases; bases with no gene match: 9. The CDR3 loop is CASSTSGRALNEQYF. The CDR3 DNA is TGTGCCAGCAGTACGAGCGGGAGGGCCCTCAACGAGCAGTACTTC.